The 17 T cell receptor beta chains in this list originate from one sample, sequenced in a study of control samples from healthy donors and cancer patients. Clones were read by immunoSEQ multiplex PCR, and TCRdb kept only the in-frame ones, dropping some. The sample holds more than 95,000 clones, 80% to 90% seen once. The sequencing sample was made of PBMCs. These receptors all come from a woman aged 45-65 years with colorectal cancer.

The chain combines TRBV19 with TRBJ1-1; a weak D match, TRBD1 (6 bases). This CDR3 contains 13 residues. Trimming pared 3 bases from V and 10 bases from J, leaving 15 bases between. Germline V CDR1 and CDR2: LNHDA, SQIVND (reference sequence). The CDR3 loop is CASSISGEIGAFF. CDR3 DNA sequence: TGTGCCAGTAGTATCTCAGGGGAGATTGGAGCTTTCTTT.

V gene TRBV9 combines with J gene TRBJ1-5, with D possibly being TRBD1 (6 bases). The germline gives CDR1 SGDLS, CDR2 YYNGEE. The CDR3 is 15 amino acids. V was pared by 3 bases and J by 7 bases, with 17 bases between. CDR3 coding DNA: TGTGCCAGCAGCGGAGGGGGGGGCAGCTACCAGCCCCAGCATTTT. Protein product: CASSGGGGSYQPQHF.

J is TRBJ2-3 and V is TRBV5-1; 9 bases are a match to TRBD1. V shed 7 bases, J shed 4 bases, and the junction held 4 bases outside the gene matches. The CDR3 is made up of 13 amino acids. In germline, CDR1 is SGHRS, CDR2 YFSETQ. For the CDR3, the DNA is TGCGCCAGCTTTGGACAGGGGCCAGATACGCAGTATTTT. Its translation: CASFGQGPDTQYF.

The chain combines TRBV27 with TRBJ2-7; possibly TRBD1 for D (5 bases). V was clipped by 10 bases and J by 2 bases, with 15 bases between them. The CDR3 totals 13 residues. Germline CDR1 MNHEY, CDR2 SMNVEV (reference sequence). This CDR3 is CATAPRVAYEQYF. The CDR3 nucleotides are TGTGCCACCGCCCCCAGGGTGGCCTACGAGCAGTACTTC.

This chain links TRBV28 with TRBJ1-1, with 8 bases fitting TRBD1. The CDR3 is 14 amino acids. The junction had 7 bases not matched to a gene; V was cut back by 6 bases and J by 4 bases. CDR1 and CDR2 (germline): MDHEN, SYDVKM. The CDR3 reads CASRKTGATTEAFF. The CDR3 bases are TGTGCCAGCAGGAAGACAGGGGCGACCACTGAAGCTTTCTTT.

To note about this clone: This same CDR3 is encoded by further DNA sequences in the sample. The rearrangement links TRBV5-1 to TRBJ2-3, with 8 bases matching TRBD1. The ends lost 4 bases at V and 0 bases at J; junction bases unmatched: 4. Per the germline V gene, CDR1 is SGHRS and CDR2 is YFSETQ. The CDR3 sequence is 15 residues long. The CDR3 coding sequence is TGCGCCAGCAGCGGCCGGGACAGGAGCACAGATACGCAGTATTTT. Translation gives CASSGRDRSTDTQYF.

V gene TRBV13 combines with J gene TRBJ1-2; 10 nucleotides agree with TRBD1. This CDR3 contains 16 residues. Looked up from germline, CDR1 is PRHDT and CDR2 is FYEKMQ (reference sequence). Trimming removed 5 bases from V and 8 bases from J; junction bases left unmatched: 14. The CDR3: CASSRNVRDRGFGYTF. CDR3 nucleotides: TGTGCCAGCAGCCGTAACGTCCGGGACAGGGGCTTCGGCTACACCTTC. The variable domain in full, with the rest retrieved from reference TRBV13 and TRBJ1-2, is AAGVIQSPRHLIKEKRETATLKCYPIPRHDTVYWYQQGPGQDPQFLISFYEKMQSDKGSIPDRFSAQQFSDYHSELNMSSLELGDSALYFCASSRNVRDRGFGYTFGSGTRLTVV.

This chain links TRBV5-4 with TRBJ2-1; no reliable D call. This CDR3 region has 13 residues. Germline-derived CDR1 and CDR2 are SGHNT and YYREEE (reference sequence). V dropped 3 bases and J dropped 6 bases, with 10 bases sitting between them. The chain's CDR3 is CASSSQSRNEQFF. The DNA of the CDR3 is TGTGCCAGCAGCTCGCAGTCCCGCAATGAGCAGTTCTTC.

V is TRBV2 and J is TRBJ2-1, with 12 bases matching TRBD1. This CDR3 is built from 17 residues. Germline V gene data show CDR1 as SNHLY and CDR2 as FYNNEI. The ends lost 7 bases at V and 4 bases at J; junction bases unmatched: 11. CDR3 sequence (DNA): TGTGCCAGCACTGAGGGGACAGGGGGCTATATTTACAATGAGCAGTTCTTC. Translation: CASTEGTGGYIYNEQFF.

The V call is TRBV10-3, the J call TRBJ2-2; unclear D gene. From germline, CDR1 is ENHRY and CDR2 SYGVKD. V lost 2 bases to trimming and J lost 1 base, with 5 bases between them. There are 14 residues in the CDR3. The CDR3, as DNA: TGTGCCATCAGTGAGGTTCAGAACACCGGGGAGCTGTTTTTT. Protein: CAISEVQNTGELFF.

The CDR3 nucleotides are TGTGCCAGCAGCGTAGAAGCGGGAGGCCCGGGCCAAGAGACCCAGTACTTC. Translating it yields CASSVEAGGPGQETQYF. V gene TRBV9 combines with J gene TRBJ2-5, with 9 positions matching TRBD2. V shed 0 bases, J shed 1 base, and the junction held 7 bases outside the gene matches. This CDR3 contains 17 residues. From germline, CDR1 is SGDLS and CDR2 YYNGEE.

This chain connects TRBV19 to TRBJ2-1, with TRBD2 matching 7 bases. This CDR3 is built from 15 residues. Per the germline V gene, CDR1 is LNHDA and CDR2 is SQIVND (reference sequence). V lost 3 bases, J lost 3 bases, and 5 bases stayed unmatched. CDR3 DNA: TGTGCCAGTAGTATGAAGGGACTAAACTACAATGAGCAGTTCTTC. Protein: CASSMKGLNYNEQFF.

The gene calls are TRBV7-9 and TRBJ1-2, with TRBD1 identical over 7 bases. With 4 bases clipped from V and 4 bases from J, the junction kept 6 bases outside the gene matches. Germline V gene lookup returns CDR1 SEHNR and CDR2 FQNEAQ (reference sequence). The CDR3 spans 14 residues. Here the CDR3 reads CASSSGTVPYGYTF. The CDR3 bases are TGTGCCAGCAGCTCAGGGACAGTCCCCTATGGCTACACCTTC.

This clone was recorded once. CDR3 nucleotide sequence: TGCGCCAGCAGCGCCGGACTAGCGGGAGGGCAAGAGACCCAGTACTTC. Amino acids: CASSAGLAGGQETQYF. This chain joins TRBV5-1 and TRBJ2-5, with TRBD2 matching over 15 bases. This CDR3 comprises 16 residues. The V gene's germline CDR1 is SGHRS and CDR2 YFSETQ. Unmatched junction bases numbered 3, after V lost 4 bases and J lost 2 bases.

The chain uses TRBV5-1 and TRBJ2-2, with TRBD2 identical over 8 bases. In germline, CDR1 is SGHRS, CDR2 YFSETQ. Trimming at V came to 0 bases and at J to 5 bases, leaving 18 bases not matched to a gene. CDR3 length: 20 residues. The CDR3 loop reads CASSLALGGGPEMRTGELFF. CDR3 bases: TGCGCCAGCAGCTTGGCCCTGGGCGGGGGGCCCGAGATGAGAACCGGGGAGCTGTTTTTT. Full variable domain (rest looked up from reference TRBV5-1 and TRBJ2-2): KAGVTQTPRYLIKTRGQQVTLSCSPISGHRSVSWYQQTPGQGLQFLFEYFSETQRNKGNFPGRFSGRQFSNSRSEMNVSTLELGDSALYLCASSLALGGGPEMRTGELFFGEGSRLTVL.

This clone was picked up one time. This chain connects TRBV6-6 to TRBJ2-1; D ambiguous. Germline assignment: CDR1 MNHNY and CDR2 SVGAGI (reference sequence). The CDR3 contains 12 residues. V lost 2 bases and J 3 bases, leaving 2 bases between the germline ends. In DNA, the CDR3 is TGTGCCAGCAGTTACGTCTACAATGAGCAGTTCTTC. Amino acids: CASSYVYNEQFF.

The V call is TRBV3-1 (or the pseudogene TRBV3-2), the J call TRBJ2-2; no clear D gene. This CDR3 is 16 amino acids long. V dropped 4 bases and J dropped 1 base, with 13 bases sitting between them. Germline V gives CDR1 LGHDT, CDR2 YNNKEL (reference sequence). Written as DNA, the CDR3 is TGTGCCAGCAGCCCAGGCTTCAGAGAGAACACCGGGGAGCTGTTTTTT. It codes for CASSPGFRENTGELFF.